Described below is a single T cell receptor (beta chain) sequence and its context. Its antigen is currently unknown. CDR3 length equals 15 residues. Trimming at V came to 10 bases and at J to 4 bases, leaving 12 bases not matched to a gene. Per the germline V gene, CDR1 is MGHRA and CDR2 is YSYEKL. The data stem from a study of shared clonotypes between healthy human individuals. As handled by the study authors: Filtering differed because ImmunoSEQ produced junction-only sequences that carried no quality scores. Clones were read by immunoSEQ multiplex PCR, and TCRdb kept only the in-frame ones, dropping some. The DNA gave D and trimming, while V, J and clone size come from that table. The sample carries a few million clones, just over 90% recorded once. Study-wide findings and caveats: On the whole, naive subsets had larger estimated richness than memory subsets had. Only blood samples were collected, and tissue repertoires likely differ. Shared across several donors were 5% to 6% of the naive CD4 clonotypes.

The chain recombines TRBV4-1 with TRBJ2-2, with 7 bases fitting TRBD2. This sequence was found in a man younger than 30 in good health. Material for sequencing was naive CD4+ T cells sorted from blood. As to subset: CD45RA+ positively selected. This chain's CDR3 is CATKPRAGSTGELFF. The DNA for the CDR3 is TGCGCCACCAAGCCCCGAGCGGGGAGCACCGGGGAGCTGTTTTTT.